This T cell receptor beta chain was obtained from a study of blood T cell repertoires in COVID-19. This CDR3 is built from 15 residues. J was trimmed by 3 bases and V by 4 bases; bases with no gene match: 5. Germline loops: CDR1 LNHDA, CDR2 SQIVND (reference sequence). The repertoire was sequenced with immunoSEQ multiplex PCR; TCRdb's copy has only in-frame clones and lacks some. This sample has about 250,000 clones, with around 90% found just once. V usage is TRBV19 and J usage is TRBJ1-4; 7 bases match TRBD1. Sample: peripheral blood. The clonotype originates from an elderly man with acute or convalescent COVID-19. The CDR3 loop reads CASSTYRGSNEKLFF. The CDR3 DNA reads TGTGCCAGTAGTACCTACAGGGGATCTAATGAAAAACTGTTTTTT.